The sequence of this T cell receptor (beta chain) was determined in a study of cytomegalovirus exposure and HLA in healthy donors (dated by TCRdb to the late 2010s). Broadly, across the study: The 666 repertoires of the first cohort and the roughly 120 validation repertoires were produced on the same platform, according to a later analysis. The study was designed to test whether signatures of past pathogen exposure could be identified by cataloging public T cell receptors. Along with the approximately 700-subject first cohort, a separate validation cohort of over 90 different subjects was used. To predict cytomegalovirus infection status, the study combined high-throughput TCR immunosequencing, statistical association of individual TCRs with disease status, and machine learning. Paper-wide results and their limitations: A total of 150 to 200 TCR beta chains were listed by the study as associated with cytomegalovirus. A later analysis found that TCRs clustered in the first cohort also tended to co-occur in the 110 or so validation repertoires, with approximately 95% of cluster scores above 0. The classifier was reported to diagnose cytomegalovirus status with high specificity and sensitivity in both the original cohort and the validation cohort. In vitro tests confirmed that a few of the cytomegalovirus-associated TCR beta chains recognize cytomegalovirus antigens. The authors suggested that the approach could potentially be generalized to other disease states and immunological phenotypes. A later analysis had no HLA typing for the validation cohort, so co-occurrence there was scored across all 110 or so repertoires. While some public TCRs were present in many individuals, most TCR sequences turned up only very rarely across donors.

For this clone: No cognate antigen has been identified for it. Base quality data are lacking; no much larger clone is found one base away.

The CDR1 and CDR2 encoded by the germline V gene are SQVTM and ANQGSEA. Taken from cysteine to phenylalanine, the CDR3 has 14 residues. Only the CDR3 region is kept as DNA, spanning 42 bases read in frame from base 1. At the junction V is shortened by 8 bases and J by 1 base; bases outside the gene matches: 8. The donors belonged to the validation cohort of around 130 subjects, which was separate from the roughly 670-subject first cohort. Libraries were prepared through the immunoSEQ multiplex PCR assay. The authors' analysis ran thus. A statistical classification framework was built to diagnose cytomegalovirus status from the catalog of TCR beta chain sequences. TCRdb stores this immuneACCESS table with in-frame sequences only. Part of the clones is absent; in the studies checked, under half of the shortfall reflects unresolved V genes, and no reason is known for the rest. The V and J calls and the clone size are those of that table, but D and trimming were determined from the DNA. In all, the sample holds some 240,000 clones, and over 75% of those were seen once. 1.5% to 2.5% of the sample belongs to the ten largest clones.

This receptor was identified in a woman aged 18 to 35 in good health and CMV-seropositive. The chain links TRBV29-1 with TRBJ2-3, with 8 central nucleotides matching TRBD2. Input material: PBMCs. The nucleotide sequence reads TGCAGCTCCGAGAGCGGGGGCCGCACAGATACGCAGTATTTT. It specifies CSSESGGRTDTQYF.